This TCR beta chain derives from a study of beta chain features in type 1 diabetes. Study-wide findings and caveats: PCR might favor shorter templates, but any such skew would affect patients and controls equally. Patients with Type 1 diabetes showed moderately but significantly shorter TCRB CDR3s in all four CD4+ subsets. The naive, central memory and Treg TCRB repertoires showed an apparent similarity that was greater among patients than among healthy donors. Using cDNA template may skew counts toward highly expressing activated cells.

The V and J ends lost 0 bases and 6 bases respectively, with 11 bases between them. Germline loops: CDR1 SGHRS, CDR2 YFSETQ. This CDR3 spans 14 amino acids. Of note for this clone: The antigen is unknown. Other DNA sequences in this specimen translate into the identical CDR3.

The investigators reverse transcribed all of the isolated RNA, so they sequenced expressed TCRB transcripts. TCRdb's copy holds only in-frame clones and misses some; the assay was immunoSEQ multiplex PCR. The sample shows approximately 730,000 clones, 13% of them seen only once. It was via CD45RO/CCR7/CD25/CD127/CD95/CD27 that CD4+ naive, central memory, regulatory and stem cell-like memory cells were sorted. This chain joins TRBV5-1 and TRBJ2-3; tentatively, D is TRBD2 (5 bases). Sequencing input: naive CD4+ T cells from blood. This receptor was identified in a man aged 18 to 29 with type 1 diabetes. The CDR3: CASSLGGGSDTQYF. The CDR3, as DNA: TGCGCCAGCAGCTTGGGAGGCGGGTCGGATACGCAGTATTTT.